These T cell receptor beta chains were read from a single sample in a study of cytomegalovirus exposure and HLA in healthy donors. The assay was immunoSEQ multiplex PCR, and TCRdb's table has in-frame clones only and misses some. The sample has approximately 100,000 clones, more than 75% seen once. The sequencing sample was made of PBMCs. The origin of the receptors is a woman aged 40 to 50 in good health and CMV-seronegative. CDR3s include the opening cysteine and the closing phenylalanine or tryptophan. D genes are given only for firm matches. Part of the rows lack a size; the others show once, few, many or a class for expanded clones.

V	D	size	J	DNA	CDR3
TRBV28	NA	NA	TRBJ2-2	TGTGCCAGCAGTCCCCGGCGGGTGGGGACCGGGGAGCTGTTTTTT	CASSPRRVGTGELFF
TRBV7-2	TRBD2	once	TRBJ2-7	TGTGCCAGCAGCGGTACTAGCGGGAGGGCCGGGAACGAGCAGTACTTC	CASSGTSGRAGNEQYF
TRBV19	NA	NA	TRBJ1-2	TGTGCCAGTAGTATTTGGCAGGGTACCTATGGCTACACCTTC	CASSIWQGTYGYTF
TRBV7-2	TRBD1	NA	TRBJ1-6	TGTGCCAGCAGCCGACAGGGTTTAGAAGACTTTCTCGGAAATTCACCCCTCCACTTT	CASSRQGLEDFLGNSPLHF
TRBV28	TRBD1	NA	TRBJ1-4	TGTGCCAGCCGTTTAGCGGACAGGGGGAGAAAACTGTTTTTT	CASRLADRGRKLFF
TRBV7-9	TRBD2	once	TRBJ2-7	TGTGCCAGTCGTAAGGCGGCTAGCGGGAGACGTCAGTACGAGCAGTACTTC	CASRKAASGRRQYEQYF
TRBV27	NA	few	TRBJ1-1	TGTGCCAGCAGTTTAGGAACAGGGCCCCCCACTGAAGCTTTCTTT	CASSLGTGPPTEAFF
TRBV28	NA	NA	TRBJ1-1	TGTGCCAGTATCCCCTCTCAGGGGCGGAACACTGAAGCTTTCTTT	CASIPSQGRNTEAFF
TRBV7-6	NA	NA	TRBJ1-5	TGTGCCAGCAGCTTAGTGGTGGGCGCCGGTCAGCCCCAGCATTTT	CASSLVVGAGQPQHF
TRBV9	NA	NA	TRBJ2-3	TGTGCCAGCAGCGTAGCCCTCCGGGGCACAGATACGCAGTATTTT	CASSVALRGTDTQYF
TRBV5-5	TRBD1	few	TRBJ2-7	TGTGCCAGCAGTCGCGAACCGGGACAGGGTTTCTTCGAGCAGTACTTC	CASSREPGQGFFEQYF
TRBV28	TRBD1	NA	TRBJ2-1	TGTGCCAGCACCGGACAGGGGGGGGACAATGAGCAGTTCTTC	CASTGQGGDNEQFF
TRBV18	TRBD1	NA	TRBJ1-2	TGTGCCAGCTCACCACCCGGGACAGGGACCATTCTCACCTTC	CASSPPGTGTILTF
TRBV19	NA	NA	TRBJ1-5	TGTGCCAGTAGTATCCCCTGGACTGGAAATCAGCCCCAGCATTTT	CASSIPWTGNQPQHF
TRBV19	NA	NA	TRBJ1-5	TGTGCCAGTAGTTGGGGCTTTAATCAGCCCCAGCATTTT	CASSWGFNQPQHF
TRBV19	NA	NA	TRBJ2-5	TGTGCCAGTAGGGCCCGACAGGAGTCCGGGACCCAGTACTTC	CASRARQESGTQYF
TRBV28	NA	NA	TRBJ1-1	TGTGCCAGCAGTACTCCGACTACTGAAGCTTTCTTT	CASSTPTTEAFF
TRBV28	NA	NA	TRBJ2-1	TGTGCCAGCAGTTTGCCCTCGTCTCTGACTAGCTCCTACAATGAGCAGTTCTTC	CASSLPSSLTSSYNEQFF
TRBV7-3	NA	NA	TRBJ2-3	TGTGCCAGCAGCTTAACACAGGGGGAGGGAGACACAGATACGCAGTATTTT	CASSLTQGEGDTDTQYF
TRBV5-7	TRBD1	NA	TRBJ2-1	TGTGCCAGCAGCCCTGGGACAGACAATGAGCAGTTCTTC	CASSPGTDNEQFF
TRBV11-2	NA	few	TRBJ1-1	TGTGCCAGCAGCTTTCGAGTCTCTGAAGCTTTCTTT	CASSFRVSEAFF
TRBV10-3	NA	few	TRBJ2-3	TGTGCCATCAGAGGGTTCGCGGGTAGCACAGATACGCAGTATTTT	CAIRGFAGSTDTQYF
TRBV11-2	NA	NA	TRBJ1-2	TGTGCCAGCAGCTTTGCAGGGGTCGATGGCTACACCTTC	CASSFAGVDGYTF
TRBV28	TRBD1	NA	TRBJ2-5	TGTGCCGCCAGGGGGTTTTCAGAGACCCAGTACTTC	CAARGFSETQYF
TRBV7-9	NA	NA	TRBJ1-5	TGTTCCAGCAGCTTATCGGGGGGAGTGGGCAATCAGCCCCAGCATTTT	CSSSLSGGVGNQPQHF
TRBV13	NA	NA	TRBJ1-5	TGTGCCAGCAGCTTAGGGTTTTCTGTTCAGCCCCAGCATTTT	CASSLGFSVQPQHF
TRBV4-1	TRBD1	NA	TRBJ2-7	TGCGCCAGCAGCCAAAATCTTCGGAGGACAGGCGACAGTCCCGAGCAGTACTTC	CASSQNLRRTGDSPEQYF
TRBV11-2	TRBD2	NA	TRBJ2-7	TGTGCCAGCAGCCTCCGGGAGGTTACATACGAGCAGTACTTC	CASSLREVTYEQYF
TRBV28	NA	NA	TRBJ2-1	TGTGCCAGCAGTTTAGCGGGTATTACGGACAATGAGCAGTTCTTC	CASSLAGITDNEQFF
TRBV11-2	NA	few	TRBJ2-1	TGTGCCAGCAGCTGGGGGACTGAAAACAATGAGCAGTTCTTC	CASSWGTENNEQFF
TRBV5-6	TRBD2	once	TRBJ2-1	TGTGCCAGCTACGATAGCGGGAGCGGTTTCTACAATGAGCAGTTCTTC	CASYDSGSGFYNEQFF
TRBV7-3	TRBD1	NA	TRBJ2-1	TGTGCCAGCAGCTCGGGACAGGGACCATACAATGAGCAGTTCTTC	CASSSGQGPYNEQFF
TRBV27	TRBD2	few	TRBJ2-7	TGTGCCAGCAGTCCCCGGGGGGGGAGTGAGCAGTACTTC	CASSPRGGSEQYF
TRBV29-1	NA	NA	TRBJ2-2	TGCAGCGTTGGAGAATGGGTGGGTCGGGCGAACACCGGGGAGCTGTTTTTT	CSVGEWVGRANTGELFF
TRBV19	TRBD1	NA	TRBJ1-2	TGTGCCAGTAGTTTGTCCCCCGGGGACAGGGTTCCTAGAGGCTACACCTTC	CASSLSPGDRVPRGYTF
TRBV2	NA	NA	TRBJ1-2	TGTGCCAGCAGTGGGTTCCCGCAGGTCTATGGCTACACCTTC	CASSGFPQVYGYTF
TRBV29-1	TRBD1	NA	TRBJ1-1	TGCAGCGTGGGACAGGGTAGGACTGAAGCTTTCTTT	CSVGQGRTEAFF
TRBV27	TRBD1	NA	TRBJ2-1	TGTGCCAGCAGTTTATTATCCGGGACAGGTCGCATGGGGCAGTTCTTC	CASSLLSGTGRMGQFF
TRBV28	TRBD2	once	TRBJ2-7	TGTGCCAGCAGGGGGGACTACAGAACATACGAGCAGTACTTC	CASRGDYRTYEQYF
TRBV11-2	TRBD2	NA	TRBJ2-7	TGTGCCAGCAGATCCTGGGGGAGGGAATACTACGAGCAGTACTTC	CASRSWGREYYEQYF
TRBV7-3	NA	few	TRBJ1-5	TGTGCCAGCAGCCTACACGGGGGACAGCCCCAGCATTTT	CASSLHGGQPQHF
TRBV15	NA	NA	TRBJ2-3	TGTGCCACCAGCAGGCGGTCCCCTCGCGACGGGGATACGCAGTATTTT	CATSRRSPRDGDTQYF
TRBV6-5	NA	NA	TRBJ1-1	TGTGCCAGCAGTTACTCGGTTGAGAAATCGATCACTGAAGCTTTCTTT	CASSYSVEKSITEAFF
TRBV11-1	TRBD2	NA	TRBJ2-7	TGTGCCAGCAGTGTCGGGACTAGCGGCTACGAGCAGTACTTC	CASSVGTSGYEQYF
TRBV4-1	NA	NA	TRBJ2-3	TGCGCCAGCAGCCAAGGTCCCGGGGGACAGAGCACAGATACGCAGTATTTT	CASSQGPGGQSTDTQYF
TRBV25-1	NA	NA	TRBJ1-5	TGTGCCAGCAGCGGGGACACTAATAGCAATCAGCCCCAGCATTTT	CASSGDTNSNQPQHF
TRBV18	NA	NA	TRBJ1-4	TGTGCCAGCTCACCCCAAGGTAACCCACGGAGAGAAAAACTGTTTTTT	CASSPQGNPRREKLFF
TRBV28	NA	NA	TRBJ1-1	TGTGCCAGCAGTCAGTTGAACACTGAAGCTTTCTTT	CASSQLNTEAFF
TRBV28	NA	NA	TRBJ2-1	TGTGCCAGCTCCCGCGGGATCGCCGTAGGTGAGCAGTTCTTC	CASSRGIAVGEQFF
TRBV5-4	TRBD2	NA	TRBJ2-7	TGTGCCAGCAGCACTAGCGGGAGCACCTACGAGCAGTACTTC	CASSTSGSTYEQYF
TRBV28	NA	NA	TRBJ1-2	TGTGCCAGCAGTTCCCGCCCAATAGACAGATGGAACTATGGCTACACCTTC	CASSSRPIDRWNYGYTF
TRBV28	NA	NA	TRBJ1-1	TGTGCCAGCAGTCTCTGGGGCAGGGCCAACCCTCGTCGAGCTTTCTTT	CASSLWGRANPRRAFF